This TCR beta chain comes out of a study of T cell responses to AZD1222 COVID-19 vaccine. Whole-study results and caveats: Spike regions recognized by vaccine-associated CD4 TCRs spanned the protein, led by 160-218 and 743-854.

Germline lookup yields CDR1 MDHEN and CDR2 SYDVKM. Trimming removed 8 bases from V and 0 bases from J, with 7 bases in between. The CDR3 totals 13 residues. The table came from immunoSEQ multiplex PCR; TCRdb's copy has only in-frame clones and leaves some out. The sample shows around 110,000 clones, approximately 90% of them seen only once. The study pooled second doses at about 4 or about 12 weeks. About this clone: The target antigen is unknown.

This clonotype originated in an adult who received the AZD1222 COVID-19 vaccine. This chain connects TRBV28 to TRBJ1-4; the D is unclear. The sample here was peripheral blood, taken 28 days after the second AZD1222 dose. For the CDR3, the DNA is TGTGCCAGCCGAGTTGCAACTAATGAAAAACTGTTTTTT. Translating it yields CASRVATNEKLFF.